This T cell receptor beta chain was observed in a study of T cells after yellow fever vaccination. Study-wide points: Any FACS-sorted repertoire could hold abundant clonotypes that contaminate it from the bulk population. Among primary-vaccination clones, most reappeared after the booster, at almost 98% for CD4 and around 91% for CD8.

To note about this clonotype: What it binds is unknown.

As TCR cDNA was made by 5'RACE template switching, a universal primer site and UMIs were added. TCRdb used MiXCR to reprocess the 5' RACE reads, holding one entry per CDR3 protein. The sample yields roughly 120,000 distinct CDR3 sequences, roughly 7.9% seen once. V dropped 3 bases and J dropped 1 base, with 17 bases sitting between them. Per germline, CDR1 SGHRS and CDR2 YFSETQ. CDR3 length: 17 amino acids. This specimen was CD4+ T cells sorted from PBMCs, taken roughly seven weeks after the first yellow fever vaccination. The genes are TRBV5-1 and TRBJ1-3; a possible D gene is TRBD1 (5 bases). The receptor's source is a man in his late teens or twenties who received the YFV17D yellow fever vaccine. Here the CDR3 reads CASSYGAGSRSGNTIYF. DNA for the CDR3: TGCGCCAGCAGCTACGGGGCGGGGAGCAGGTCTGGAAACACCATATATTTT.